This T cell receptor (beta chain) emerged from a study of cytomegalovirus exposure and HLA in healthy donors. Study-wide results and limits: Investigators reported some 150 TCR beta chains as tied to cytomegalovirus.

Germline V gives CDR1 SGHAT, CDR2 FQNNGV. The V end was cut by 5 bases, the J end by 1 base, with 2 bases between. CDR3 length: 11 amino acids. The primer mix had 60 Vbeta and 13 Jbeta primers. The data were produced by immunoSEQ multiplex PCR, yet TCRdb's version contains in-frame clones alone and is incomplete. The repertoire has roughly 190,000 clones, roughly 68% of them found once; the top ten carry over 1.5%. As concerns this clone: Its antigen is undetermined.

The TCR was taken from a woman in her 30s in good health and CMV-seronegative. The V gene is TRBV11-2, the J gene TRBJ2-5; D uncertain. The source material was PBMCs. The CDR3 bases are TGTGCCAGCAGCCTCCAAGAGACCCAGTACTTC. As protein: CASSLQETQYF.